Below, 5 T cell receptor beta chains from the same sample are listed, as sequenced in a study of cytomegalovirus exposure and HLA in healthy donors. A multiplex PCR was run with 60 Vbeta primers and 13 Jbeta primers. Produced via immunoSEQ multiplex PCR; TCRdb's table is partial and in-frame only. The sample gives about 140,000 clones, roughly 81% of which show up once; 1.5% to 2% is in the top ten. The sequenced sample was PBMCs. The receptor set was obtained from a female donor in good health and CMV-seronegative.

The chain recombines TRBV28 with TRBJ1-2; maybe TRBD1 (5 bases). The CDR3 runs to 14 residues. CDR1 is MDHEN and CDR2 is SYDVKM in the germline V gene. V lost 4 bases and J 3 bases, leaving 12 bases between the germline ends. The CDR3 sequence is CASSSGTTHYGYTF. DNA of the CDR3: TGTGCCAGCAGTTCTGGGACTACCCACTATGGCTACACCTTC.

This clone has only a few counts. V usage is TRBV5-1 and J usage is TRBJ1-4; D is perhaps TRBD1 (5 bases). The CDR3 loop spans 16 amino acids. Trimming stripped 4 bases from V and 4 bases from J, with 17 bases between. Looked up from germline, CDR1 is SGHRS and CDR2 is YFSETQ. The CDR3 loop reads CASSPGNSGGNEKLFF. The CDR3 bases are TGCGCCAGCAGCCCCGGTAATTCGGGGGGTAATGAAAAACTGTTTTTT.

This clone was counted once. This same CDR3 is encoded by further DNA sequences in the sample. This chain uses TRBV20-1 with TRBJ2-7; D is undetermined. The ends were cut back, 2 bases at V and 7 bases at J, with 9 bases in the middle. Germline lookup yields CDR1 DFQATT and CDR2 SNEGSKA (reference sequence). CDR3 size: 11 residues. The CDR3 here is CSARRTSEQYF. The CDR3, as DNA: TGCAGTGCTAGAAGAACGAGTGAGCAGTACTTC.

The chain combines TRBV2 with TRBJ1-3, with 9 bases fitting TRBD1. Losses at the gene ends were 4 bases for V and 4 bases for J; bases not matched to a gene: 8. Per the germline V gene, CDR1 is SNHLY and CDR2 is FYNNEI. CDR3 length equals 16 residues. This CDR3 is CASSVPQGAHGNTIYF. The CDR3 bases are TGTGCCAGCAGTGTCCCACAGGGGGCGCACGGAAACACCATATATTTT.

The gene calls are TRBV6-1 and TRBJ2-3, with 10 bases fitting TRBD1. Germline CDR1 is MNHNS and CDR2 is SASEGT. Trimming took 4 bases from V and 6 from J; bases not matched to a gene: 4. This CDR3 contains 14 residues. CDR3 region: CASSALTGGDTQYF. CDR3 nucleotide sequence: TGTGCCAGCAGTGCTTTGACAGGGGGCGATACGCAGTATTTT.